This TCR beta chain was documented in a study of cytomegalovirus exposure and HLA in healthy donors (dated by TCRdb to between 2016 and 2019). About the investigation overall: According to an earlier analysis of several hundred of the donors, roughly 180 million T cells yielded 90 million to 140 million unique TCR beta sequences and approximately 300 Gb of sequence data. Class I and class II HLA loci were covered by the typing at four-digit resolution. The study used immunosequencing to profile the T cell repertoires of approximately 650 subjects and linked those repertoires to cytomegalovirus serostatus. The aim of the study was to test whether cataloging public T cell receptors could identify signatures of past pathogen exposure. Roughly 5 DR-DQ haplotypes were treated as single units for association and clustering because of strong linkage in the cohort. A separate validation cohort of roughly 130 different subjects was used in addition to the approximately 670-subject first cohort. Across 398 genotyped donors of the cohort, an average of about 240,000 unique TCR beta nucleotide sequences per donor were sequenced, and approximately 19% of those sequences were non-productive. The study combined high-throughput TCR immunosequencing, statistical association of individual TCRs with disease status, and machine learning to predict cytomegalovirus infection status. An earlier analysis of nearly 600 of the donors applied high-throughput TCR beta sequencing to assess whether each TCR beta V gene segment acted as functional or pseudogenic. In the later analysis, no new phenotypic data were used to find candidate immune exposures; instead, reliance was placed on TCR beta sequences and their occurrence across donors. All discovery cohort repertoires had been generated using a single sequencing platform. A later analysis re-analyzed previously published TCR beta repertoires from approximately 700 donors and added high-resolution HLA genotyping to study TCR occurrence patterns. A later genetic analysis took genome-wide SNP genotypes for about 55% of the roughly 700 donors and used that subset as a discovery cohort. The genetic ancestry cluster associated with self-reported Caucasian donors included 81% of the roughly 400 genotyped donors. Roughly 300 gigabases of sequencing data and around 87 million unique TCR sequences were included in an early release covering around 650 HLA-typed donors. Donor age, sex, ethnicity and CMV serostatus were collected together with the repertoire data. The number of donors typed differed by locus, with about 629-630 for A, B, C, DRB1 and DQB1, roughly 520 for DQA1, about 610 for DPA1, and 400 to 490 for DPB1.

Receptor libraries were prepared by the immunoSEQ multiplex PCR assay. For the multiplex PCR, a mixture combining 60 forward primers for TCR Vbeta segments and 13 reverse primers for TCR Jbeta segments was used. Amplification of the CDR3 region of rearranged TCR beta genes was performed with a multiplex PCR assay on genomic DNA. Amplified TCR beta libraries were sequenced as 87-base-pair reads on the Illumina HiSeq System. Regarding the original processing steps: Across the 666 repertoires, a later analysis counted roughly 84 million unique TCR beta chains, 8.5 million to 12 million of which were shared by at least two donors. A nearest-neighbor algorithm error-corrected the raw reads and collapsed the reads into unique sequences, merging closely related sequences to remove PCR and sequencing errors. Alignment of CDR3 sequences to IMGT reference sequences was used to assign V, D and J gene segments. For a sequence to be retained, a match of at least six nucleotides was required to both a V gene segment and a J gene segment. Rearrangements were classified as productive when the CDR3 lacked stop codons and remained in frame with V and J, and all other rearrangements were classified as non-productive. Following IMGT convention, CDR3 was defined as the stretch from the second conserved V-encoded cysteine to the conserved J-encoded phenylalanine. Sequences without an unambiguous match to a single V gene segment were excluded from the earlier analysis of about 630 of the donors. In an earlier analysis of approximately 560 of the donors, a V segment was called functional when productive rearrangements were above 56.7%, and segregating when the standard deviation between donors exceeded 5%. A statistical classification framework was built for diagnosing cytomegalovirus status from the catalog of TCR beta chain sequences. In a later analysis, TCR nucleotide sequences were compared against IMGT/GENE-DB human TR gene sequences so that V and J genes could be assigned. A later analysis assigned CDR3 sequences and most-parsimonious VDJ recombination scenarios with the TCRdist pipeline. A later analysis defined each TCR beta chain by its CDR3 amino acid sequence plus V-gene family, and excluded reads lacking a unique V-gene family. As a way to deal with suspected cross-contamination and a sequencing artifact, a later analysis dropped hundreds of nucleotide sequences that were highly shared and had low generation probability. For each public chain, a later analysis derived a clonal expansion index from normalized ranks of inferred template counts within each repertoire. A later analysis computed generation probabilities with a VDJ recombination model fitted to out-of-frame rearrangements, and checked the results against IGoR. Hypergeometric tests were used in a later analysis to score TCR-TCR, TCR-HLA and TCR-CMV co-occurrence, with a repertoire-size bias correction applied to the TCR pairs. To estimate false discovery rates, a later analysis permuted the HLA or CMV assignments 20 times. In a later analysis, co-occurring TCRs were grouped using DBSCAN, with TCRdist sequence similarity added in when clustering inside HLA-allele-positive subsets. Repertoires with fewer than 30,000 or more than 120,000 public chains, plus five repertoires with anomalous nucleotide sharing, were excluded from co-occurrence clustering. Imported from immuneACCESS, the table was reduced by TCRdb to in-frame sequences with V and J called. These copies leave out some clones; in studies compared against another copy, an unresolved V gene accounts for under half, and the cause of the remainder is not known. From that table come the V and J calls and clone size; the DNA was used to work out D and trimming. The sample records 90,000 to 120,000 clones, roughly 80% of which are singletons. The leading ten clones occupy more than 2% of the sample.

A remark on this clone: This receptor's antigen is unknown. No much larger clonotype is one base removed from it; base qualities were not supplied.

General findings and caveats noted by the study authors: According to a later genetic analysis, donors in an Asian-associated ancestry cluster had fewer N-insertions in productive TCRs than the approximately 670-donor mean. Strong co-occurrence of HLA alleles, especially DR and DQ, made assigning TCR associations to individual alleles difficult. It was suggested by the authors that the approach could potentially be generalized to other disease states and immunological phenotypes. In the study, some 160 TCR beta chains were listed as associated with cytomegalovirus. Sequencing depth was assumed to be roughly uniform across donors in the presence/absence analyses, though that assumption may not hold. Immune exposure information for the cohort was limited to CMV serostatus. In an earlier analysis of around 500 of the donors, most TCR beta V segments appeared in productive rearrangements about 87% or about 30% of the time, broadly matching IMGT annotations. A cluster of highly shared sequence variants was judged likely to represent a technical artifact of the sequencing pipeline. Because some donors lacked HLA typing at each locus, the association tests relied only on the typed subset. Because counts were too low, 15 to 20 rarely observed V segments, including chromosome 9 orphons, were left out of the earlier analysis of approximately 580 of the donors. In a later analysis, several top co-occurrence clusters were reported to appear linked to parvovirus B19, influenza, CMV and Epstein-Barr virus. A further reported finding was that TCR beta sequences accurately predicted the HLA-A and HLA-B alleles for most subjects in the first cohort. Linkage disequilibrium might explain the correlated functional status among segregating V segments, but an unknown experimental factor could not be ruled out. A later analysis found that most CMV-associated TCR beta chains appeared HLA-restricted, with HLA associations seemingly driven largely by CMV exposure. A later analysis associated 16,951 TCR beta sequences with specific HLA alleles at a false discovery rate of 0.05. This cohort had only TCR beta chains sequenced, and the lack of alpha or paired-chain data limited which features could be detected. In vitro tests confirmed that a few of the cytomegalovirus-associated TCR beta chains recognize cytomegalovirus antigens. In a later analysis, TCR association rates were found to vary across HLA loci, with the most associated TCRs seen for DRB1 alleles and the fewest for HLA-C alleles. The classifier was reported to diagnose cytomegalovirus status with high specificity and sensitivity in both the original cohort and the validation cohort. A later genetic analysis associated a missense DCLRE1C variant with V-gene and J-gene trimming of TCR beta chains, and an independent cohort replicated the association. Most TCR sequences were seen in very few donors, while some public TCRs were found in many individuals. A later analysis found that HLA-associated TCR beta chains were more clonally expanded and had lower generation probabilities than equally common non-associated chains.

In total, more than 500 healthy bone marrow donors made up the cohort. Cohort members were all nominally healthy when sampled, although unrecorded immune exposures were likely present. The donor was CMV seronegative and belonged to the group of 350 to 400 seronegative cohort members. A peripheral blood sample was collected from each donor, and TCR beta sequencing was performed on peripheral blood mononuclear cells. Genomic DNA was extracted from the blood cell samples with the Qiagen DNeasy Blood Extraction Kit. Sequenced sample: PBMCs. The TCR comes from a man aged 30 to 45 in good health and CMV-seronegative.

The DNA reads as follows: TGCGCCAGCAGGTTTAGCGCGGGGAACATTCAGTACTTC. The encoded protein is CASRFSAGNIQYF. The chain links TRBV5-1 with TRBJ2-4; tentative D gene TRBD2, with 6 bases matching. Measured from the cysteine to the phenylalanine, the CDR3 is 13 residues long. Just CDR3 DNA is preserved here, 39 bases in frame from base 1. Per the germline V gene, SGHRS is the CDR1 and YFSETQ is the CDR2. The junction shows trimming of 5 bases on V and 7 bases on J, plus 13 bases between the germline ends.